This record looks at one T cell receptor (beta chain) sequence and its context. Its antigen is unknown. The data were taken from a study of cytomegalovirus exposure and HLA in healthy donors. Study-wide results and limits: Within the data, a cluster of highly shared sequence variants was likely a sequencing artifact. Later, an analysis showed that TCR beta chains associated with HLA were more clonally expanded than others that were equally common.

Researchers ran the PCR with 60 Vbeta and 13 Jbeta primers. Clones were read by immunoSEQ multiplex PCR, and TCRdb kept only the in-frame ones, dropping some. The sample lists tens of thousands of clones, more than 80% seen once, with about 3.2% in the top ten. This sequence was found in a woman in her twenties or thirties in good health and CMV-seronegative. Material: PBMCs.

The CDR3 nucleotides are TGTGCCAGCAGTGGGGAGAGCACAGATACGCAGTATTTT. This sequence encodes CASSGESTDTQYF. The V gene is TRBV2, the J gene TRBJ2-3, with D perhaps matching TRBD2 (5 bases). Trimming took 4 bases from V and 0 from J, leaving 5 bases between them. The CDR3 extends over 13 amino acids. CDR1 and CDR2 from the germline V gene are SNHLY and FYNNEI.